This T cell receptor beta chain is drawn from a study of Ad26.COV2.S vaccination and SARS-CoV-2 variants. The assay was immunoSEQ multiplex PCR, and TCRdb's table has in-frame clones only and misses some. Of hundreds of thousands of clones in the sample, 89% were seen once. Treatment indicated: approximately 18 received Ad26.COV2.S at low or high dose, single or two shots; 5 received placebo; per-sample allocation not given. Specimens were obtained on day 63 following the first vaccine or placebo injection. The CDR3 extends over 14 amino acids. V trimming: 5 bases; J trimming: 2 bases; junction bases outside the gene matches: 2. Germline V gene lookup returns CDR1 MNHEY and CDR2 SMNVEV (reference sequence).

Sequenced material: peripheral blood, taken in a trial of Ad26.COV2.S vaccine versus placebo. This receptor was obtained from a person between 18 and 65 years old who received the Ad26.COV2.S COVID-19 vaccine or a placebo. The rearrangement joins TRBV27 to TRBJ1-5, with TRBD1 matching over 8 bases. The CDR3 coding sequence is TGTGCCAGCAGTAGGGGACAGGGCAATCAGCCCCAGCATTTT. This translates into CASSRGQGNQPQHF.